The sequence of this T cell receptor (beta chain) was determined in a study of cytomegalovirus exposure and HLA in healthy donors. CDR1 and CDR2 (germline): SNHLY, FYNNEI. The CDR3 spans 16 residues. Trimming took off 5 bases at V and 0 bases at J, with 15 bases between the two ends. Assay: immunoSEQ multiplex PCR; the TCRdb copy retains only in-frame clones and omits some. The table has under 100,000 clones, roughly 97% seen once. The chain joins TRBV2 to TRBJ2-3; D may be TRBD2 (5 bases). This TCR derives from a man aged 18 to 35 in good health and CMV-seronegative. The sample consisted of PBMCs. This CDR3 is CASSTSSGLSTDTQYF. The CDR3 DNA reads TGTGCCAGCAGTACCTCCAGCGGTCTGAGCACAGATACGCAGTATTTT. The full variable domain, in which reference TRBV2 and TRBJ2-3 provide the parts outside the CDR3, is EPEVTQTPSHQVTQMGQEVILRCVPISNHLYFYWYRQILGQKVEFLVSFYNNEISEKSEIFDDQFSVERPDGSNFTLKIRSTKLEDSAMYFCASSTSSGLSTDTQYFGPGTRLTVL.